Each of the 9 T cell receptor beta chains below was sequenced from the same sample in a study of Tregs in tolerant kidney transplant recipients. Assay: immunoSEQ multiplex PCR; the TCRdb copy retains only in-frame clones and omits some. The table includes roughly 86,000 clones, approximately 93% detected once. The nonmyeloablative bone marrow transplants came from related graft donors, with transient mixed chimerism. Specimen: CD4+ T cells from blood (PBMCs), collected 12 months after the transplant. The receptor set was obtained from a human patient who received a combined kidney and bone marrow transplant. The graft donor may have contributed some T cells.

V gene TRBV7-2 combines with J gene TRBJ2-3, with 9 nucleotides matching TRBD2. CDR1 and CDR2 (germline): SGHTA, FQGNSA. V lost 4 bases, J lost 2 bases, and 10 bases stayed unmatched. This CDR3 contains 17 residues. Here the CDR3 reads CASSWGLAGEFTDTQYF. CDR3 coding DNA: TGTGCCAGCAGCTGGGGATTAGCGGGGGAGTTCACAGATACGCAGTATTTT.

The chain links TRBV7-2 to TRBJ1-2, with 7 bases matching TRBD1. CDR1 is SGHTA and CDR2 is FQGNSA in the germline V gene. This CDR3 spans 18 amino acids. The V gene end was trimmed by 4 bases and the J gene end by 0 bases; junction bases not matched to a gene: 14. The CDR3 region is CASSSRTSTGPTNYGYTF. The CDR3 DNA is TGTGCCAGCAGCTCCCGCACCTCGACAGGGCCGACTAACTATGGCTACACCTTC.

This rearrangement joins TRBV11-2 to TRBJ2-5, with 8 bases matching TRBD2. The J call is doubtful: the DNA matches TRBJ2-7 better. Per the germline V gene, CDR1 is SGHAT and CDR2 is FQNNGV. The CDR3 is 16 amino acids. The CDR3 DNA reads as TGTGCCAGCAGCTTAGAAGCAACTAGCGGATCCTACGAGCAGTACTTC. This translates into CASSLEATSGSYEQYF.

The genes are TRBV15 and TRBJ2-7; TRBD2 matches 9 bases. The CDR3 sequence is 15 residues long. J gave up 3 bases and V 5 bases, and 8 bases lay outside the gene matches. The germline V gene has CDR1 LNHNV and CDR2 YYDKDF (reference sequence). This chain's CDR3 is CATSEGLADLYEQYF. CDR3 sequence (DNA): TGTGCCACCAGCGAGGGACTAGCAGACCTCTACGAGCAGTACTTC.

V usage is TRBV2 and J usage is TRBJ1-2, with D possibly TRBD1 on 6 matching bases. Trimming removed 6 bases at V and 7 bases at J, with 12 bases between. Germline V gives CDR1 SNHLY, CDR2 FYNNEI. This CDR3 region has 12 residues. CDR3 in DNA: TGTGCCAGCAGGTTGGGGGGGCTTGGCTACACCTTC. Protein: CASRLGGLGYTF.

The chain uses TRBV7-3 and TRBJ2-7; no clear D. The V gene's germline CDR1 is SGHTA and CDR2 FQGTGA. The CDR3 consists of 14 residues. V was cut by 2 bases and J by 2 bases, with 10 bases left in between. The CDR3 reads CASSLLHPTYEQYF. CDR3 coding DNA: TGTGCCAGCAGCTTACTCCATCCTACCTACGAGCAGTACTTC.

The chain employs TRBV29-1 and TRBJ2-6, with D possibly TRBD2 on 6 matching bases. CDR3 length: 17 amino acids. Germline CDR1 and CDR2: SQVTM and ANQGSEA. V was pared by 1 base and J by 0 bases, with 13 bases between. Here the CDR3 reads CSVEARDRSSGANVLTF. The CDR3, as DNA: TGCAGCGTTGAAGCGCGGGACCGATCCTCTGGGGCCAACGTCCTGACTTTC.

The chain has TRBV7-2 and TRBJ2-2, with TRBD2 matching over 9 bases. Unmatched junction bases numbered 6, after V lost 3 bases and J lost 4 bases. This CDR3 spans 16 amino acids. Germline values: CDR1 SGHTA, CDR2 FQGNSA. The CDR3 reads CASSLGLALSTGELFF. In nucleotides, the CDR3 is TGTGCCAGCAGCTTGGGACTAGCTCTGAGCACCGGGGAGCTGTTTTTT.

CDR3 residues: CASSIVGGGMGTQYF. The DNA for the CDR3 is TGTGCCAGTAGTATAGTCGGGGGGGGGATGGGTACGCAGTATTTT. The chain employs TRBV19 and TRBJ2-3; the match to TRBD2 covers 8 bases. The CDR3 length is 15 residues. V lost 1 base, J lost 8 bases, and 8 bases stayed unmatched. The germline V gene encodes CDR1 LNHDA and CDR2 SQIVND (reference sequence).